This T cell receptor beta chain was documented in a study of blood T cell repertoires in COVID-19. The wider study: The United States, Italy and Spain were the sources of the acute and convalescent COVID-19 samples. The analysed material was cDNA or gDNA that came from T cells, B-cell-depleted T cells, or PBMCs.

Germline V CDR1 and CDR2: SGHRS, YFSETQ. Trimming took off 4 bases at V and 4 bases at J, with 10 bases between the two ends. The CDR3 is 13 residues long. Authors' data handling: It was from reference gene primer amplification that nucleated cell counts were estimated. The method was immunoSEQ multiplex PCR; TCRdb's version includes in-frame clones alone and lacks a portion of them. That table is the source of V, J and clone size, and D and trimming were worked out from the DNA. Of about 100,000 clones listed, roughly 80% are singletons. The receptor was derived from a man aged 45-65 years with active or convalescent COVID-19. Source material: peripheral blood. V gene TRBV5-1 combines with J gene TRBJ2-3; D uncertain. CDR3 coding DNA: TGCGCCAGCAGCCTGAACCAGGCAGATACGCAGTATTTT. Protein: CASSLNQADTQYF.